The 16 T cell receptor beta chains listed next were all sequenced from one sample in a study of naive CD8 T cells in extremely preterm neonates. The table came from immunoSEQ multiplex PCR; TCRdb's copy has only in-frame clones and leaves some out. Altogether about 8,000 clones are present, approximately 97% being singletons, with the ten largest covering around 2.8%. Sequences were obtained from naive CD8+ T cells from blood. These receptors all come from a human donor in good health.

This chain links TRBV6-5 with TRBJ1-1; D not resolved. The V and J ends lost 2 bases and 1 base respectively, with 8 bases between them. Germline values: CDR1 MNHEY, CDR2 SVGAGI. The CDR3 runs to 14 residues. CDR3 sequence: CASSYRSGNTEAFF. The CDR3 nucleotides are TGTGCCAGCAGTTACAGGTCAGGGAACACTGAAGCTTTCTTT.

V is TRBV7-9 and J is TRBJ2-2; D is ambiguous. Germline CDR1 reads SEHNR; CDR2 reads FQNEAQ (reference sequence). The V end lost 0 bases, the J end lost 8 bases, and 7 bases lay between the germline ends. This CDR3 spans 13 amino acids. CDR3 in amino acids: CASSLAAQGELFF. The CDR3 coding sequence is TGTGCCAGCAGCTTAGCCGCTCAGGGGGAGCTGTTTTTT.

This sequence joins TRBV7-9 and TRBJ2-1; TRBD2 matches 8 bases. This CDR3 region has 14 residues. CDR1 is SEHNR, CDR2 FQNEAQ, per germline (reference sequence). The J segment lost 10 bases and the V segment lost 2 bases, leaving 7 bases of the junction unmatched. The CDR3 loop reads CASSLQLSGVEQFF. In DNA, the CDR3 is TGTGCCAGCAGCTTACAGCTTAGCGGGGTAGAGCAGTTCTTC.

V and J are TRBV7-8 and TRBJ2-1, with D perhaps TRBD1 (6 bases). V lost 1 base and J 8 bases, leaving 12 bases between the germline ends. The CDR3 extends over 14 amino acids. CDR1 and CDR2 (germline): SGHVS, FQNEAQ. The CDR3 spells CASSLVAGVDEQFF. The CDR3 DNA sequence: TGTGCCAGCAGCTTAGTCGCAGGGGTGGATGAGCAGTTCTTC.

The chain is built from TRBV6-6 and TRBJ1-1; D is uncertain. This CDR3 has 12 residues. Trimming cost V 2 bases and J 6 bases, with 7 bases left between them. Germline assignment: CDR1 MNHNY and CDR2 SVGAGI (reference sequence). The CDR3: CASSYDTAEAFF. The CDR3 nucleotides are TGTGCCAGCAGTTACGATACGGCTGAAGCTTTCTTT.

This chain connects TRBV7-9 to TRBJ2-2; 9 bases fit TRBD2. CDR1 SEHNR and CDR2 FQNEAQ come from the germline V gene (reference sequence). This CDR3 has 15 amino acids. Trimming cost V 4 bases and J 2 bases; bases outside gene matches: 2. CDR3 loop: CASSSGLANTGELFF. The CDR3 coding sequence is TGTGCCAGCAGCTCGGGACTAGCCAACACCGGGGAGCTGTTTTTT.

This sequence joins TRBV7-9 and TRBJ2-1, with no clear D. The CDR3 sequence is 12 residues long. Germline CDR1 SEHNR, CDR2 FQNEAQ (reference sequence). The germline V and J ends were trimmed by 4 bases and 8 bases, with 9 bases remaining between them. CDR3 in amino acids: CASSSLRDEQFF. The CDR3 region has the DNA TGTGCCAGCAGCTCCCTTCGGGATGAGCAGTTCTTC.

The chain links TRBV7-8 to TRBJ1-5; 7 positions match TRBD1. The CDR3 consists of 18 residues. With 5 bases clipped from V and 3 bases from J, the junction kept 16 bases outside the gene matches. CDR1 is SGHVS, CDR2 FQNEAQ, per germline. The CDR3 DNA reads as TGTGCCAGCAGCGGAACACCGGACAGGCAGAGATTCAATCAGCCCCAGCATTTT. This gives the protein CASSGTPDRQRFNQPQHF.

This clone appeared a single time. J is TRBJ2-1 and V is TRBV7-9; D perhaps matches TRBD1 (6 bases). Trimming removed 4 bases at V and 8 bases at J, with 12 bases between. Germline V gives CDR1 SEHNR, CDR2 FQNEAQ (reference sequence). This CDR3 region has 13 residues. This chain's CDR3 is CASSSTGSDEQFF. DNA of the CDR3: TGTGCCAGCAGCTCAACAGGGAGCGATGAGCAGTTCTTC.

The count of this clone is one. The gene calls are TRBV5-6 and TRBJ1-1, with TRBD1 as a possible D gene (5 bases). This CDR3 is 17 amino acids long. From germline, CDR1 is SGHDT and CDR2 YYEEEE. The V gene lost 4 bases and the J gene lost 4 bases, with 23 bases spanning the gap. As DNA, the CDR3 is TGTGCCAGCAGCCCGCGGCACTTAGGAGGGGTAATCACTGAAGCTTTCTTT. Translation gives CASSPRHLGGVITEAFF. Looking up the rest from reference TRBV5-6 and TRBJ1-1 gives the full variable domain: DAGVTQSPTHLIKTRGQQVTLRCSPKSGHDTVSWYQQALGQGPQFIFQYYEEEERQRGNFPDRFSGHQFPNYSSELNVNALLLGDSALYLCASSPRHLGGVITEAFFGQGTRLTVV.

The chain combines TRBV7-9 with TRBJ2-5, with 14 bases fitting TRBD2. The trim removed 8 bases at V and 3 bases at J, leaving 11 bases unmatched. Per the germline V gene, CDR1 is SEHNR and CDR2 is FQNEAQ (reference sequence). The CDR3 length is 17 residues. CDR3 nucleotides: TGTGCCAGCGGCACTCGGACTAGCGGGGGGCAAAAAGAGACCCAGTACTTC. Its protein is CASGTRTSGGQKETQYF.

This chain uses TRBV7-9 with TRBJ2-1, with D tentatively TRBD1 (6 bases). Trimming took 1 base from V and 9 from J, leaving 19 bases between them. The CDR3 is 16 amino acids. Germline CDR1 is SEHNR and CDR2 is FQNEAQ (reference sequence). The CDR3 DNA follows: TGTGCCAGCAGCTTAGGTGGTTTGGGCGTAGGGGGTGAGCAGTTCTTC. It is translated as CASSLGGLGVGGEQFF.

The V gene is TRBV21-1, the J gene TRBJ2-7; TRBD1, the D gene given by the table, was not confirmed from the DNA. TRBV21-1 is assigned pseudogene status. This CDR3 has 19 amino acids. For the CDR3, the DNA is TGTGCCAGCAGCAAAGTAGGGGACAGGGGAATTAGCCCATCCTACGAGCAGTACGTC. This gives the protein CASSKVGDRGISPSYEQYV.

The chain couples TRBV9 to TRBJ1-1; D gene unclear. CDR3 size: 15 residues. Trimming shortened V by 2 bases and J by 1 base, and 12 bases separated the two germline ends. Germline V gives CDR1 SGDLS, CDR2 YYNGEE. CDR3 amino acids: CASSVVPTQNTEAFF. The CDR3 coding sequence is TGTGCCAGCAGCGTCGTCCCGACACAGAACACTGAAGCTTTCTTT.

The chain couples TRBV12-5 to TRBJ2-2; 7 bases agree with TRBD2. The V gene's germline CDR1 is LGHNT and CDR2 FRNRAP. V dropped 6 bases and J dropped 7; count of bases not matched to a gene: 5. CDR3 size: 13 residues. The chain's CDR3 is CASGLTSDGELFF. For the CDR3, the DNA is TGTGCTAGTGGCCTAACTAGCGACGGGGAGCTGTTTTTT.

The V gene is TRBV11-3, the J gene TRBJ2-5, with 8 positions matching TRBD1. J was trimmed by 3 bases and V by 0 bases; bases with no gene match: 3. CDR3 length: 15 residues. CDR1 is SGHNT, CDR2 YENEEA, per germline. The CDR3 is CASSLEMTGEETQYF. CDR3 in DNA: TGTGCCAGCAGCTTAGAAATGACAGGGGAAGAGACCCAGTACTTC.